This T cell receptor beta chain was identified during a study of human T cells and chemical hapten exposure. Study in general: Alopecia areata, totalis or universalis affected patients, mainly female.

With regard to this clonotype: Its cognate antigen is unknown.

Study-level findings and limits: The presence of alopecia in the donors means their immune response may differ from healthy people's.

TCRdb re-derived calls from the RACE reads in MiXCR, one entry per CDR3 protein. The data contain tens of thousands of distinct CDR3 sequences, around 9.6% of them singletons. Time point in this sample: pre-sensitization, week 0. Treatment specified: therapeutic diphenylcyclopropenone sensitization with weekly scalp DPC. CDR1 and CDR2 from the germline V gene are DFQATT and SNEGSKA (reference sequence). The CDR3 sequence is 14 residues long. Trimming at V came to 1 base and at J to 8 bases, leaving 4 bases not matched to a gene. The sample consisted of whole blood, taken in connection with sensitization to the hapten diphenylcyclopropenone (DPC). This chain uses TRBV20-1 with TRBJ2-1; 11 nucleotides agree with TRBD2. The receptor was derived from a middle-aged woman with alopecia areata. Some clones in this sample may be carry-over from other donors' samples. CDR3 nucleotides: TGCAGTGCTAGAGTAGCGGGGGGGCTCTATGAGCAGTTCTTC. It yields the protein CSARVAGGLYEQFF.